The rows below give T cell receptor beta chains drawn from one sample of a study of T cells in Graves' hyperthyroidism and ophthalmopathy. TCRdb re-analysed the multiplex PCR reads in MiXCR, keeping a single row per CDR3 protein. The sample yields a few hundred thousand distinct CDR3 sequences, roughly a sixth seen once. Sequencing used blood. The origin of the receptors is a woman between 35 and 50 years old with Graves' ophthalmopathy. CDR3s include the opening cysteine and the closing phenylalanine or tryptophan. The D gene is left open where the match is weak. Only part of the rows carry a size: once, few, many, or a class if the clone is expanded.

j_call d_call cdr3_length v_call clone_size cdr3_nt cdr3_aa
TRBJ1-1 - 12 TRBV19 - TGTGCCAGTAGGGGCGAGCCAAGGGGAGCTTTCTTT CASRGEPRGAFF
TRBJ2-3 TRBD2 16 TRBV13 many TGTGCCAGCAGCCCGGACTTAGCGGGAGGAGGGGATACGCAGTATTTT CASSPDLAGGGDTQYF
TRBJ2-6 - 16 TRBV2 - TGTGCCAGCAGTCCTCTCTTCTACTCTGGGGCCAACATCCTGACTTTC CASSPLFYSGANILTF
TRBJ1-1 - 14 TRBV19 few TGTGCCAGTAGTATAGAGGGCCCAAACACTGAAGCTTTCTTT CASSIEGPNTEAFF
TRBJ2-3 - 13 TRBV28 few TGTGCCAGCAGTGAATTAGGATCAGATACGCAGTATTTT CASSELGSDTQYF
TRBJ2-3 - 12 TRBV3-1 - TGTGCCAGCAGCGAAAGGGGGGGTACGCAGTATTTT CASSERGGTQYF
TRBJ2-7 TRBD2 15 TRBV30 - TGTGCCTGGAGTGCACTACCTAGCGGGGGCTCTGGGCAGTACTTC CAWSALPSGGSGQYF
TRBJ2-2 - 14 TRBV2 - TGTGCCAGCCGGAAAGGCTCGAACACCGGGGAGCTGTTTTTT CASRKGSNTGELFF
TRBJ1-2 - 11 TRBV12-3/TRBV12-4 - TGTGCCACCCGACGGAAAAATGGCTACACCTTC CATRRKNGYTF
TRBJ2-1 TRBD2 15 TRBV15 - TGTGCCACCAGCAGAGATCGGCTAGCGGGGAACGAGCAGTTCTTC CATSRDRLAGNEQFF
TRBJ2-7 - 13 TRBV18 many TGTGCCAGCTCACCAGTCAACGAGGGCGAGCAGTACTTC CASSPVNEGEQYF
TRBJ2-3 TRBD1 18 TRBV9 - TGTGCCAGCAGCGTAGCTACAGGACAGGGGGCTGTCGCAGATACGCAGTATTTT CASSVATGQGAVADTQYF
TRBJ1-1 TRBD1 16 TRBV4-1 few TGCGCCAGCAGCCAAGACCGACAGGGAAGGAACACTGAAGCTTTCTTT CASSQDRQGRNTEAFF
TRBJ2-7 TRBD2 16 TRBV5-6 - TGTGCCAGCAGCTTGGGCCTAGCGGGGGTCCCGTACGAGCAGTACTTC CASSLGLAGVPYEQYF
TRBJ2-3 TRBD2 17 TRBV7-8 many TGTGCCAGCAGCCCCCGGGAAGCGGGAGGGATCACAGATACGCAGTATTTT CASSPREAGGITDTQYF
TRBJ1-5 - 13 TRBV11-1 many TGTGCCAGCAGCTTACGCGGGGAATCGCCCCAGCATTTT CASSLRGESPQHF
TRBJ2-7 - 12 TRBV2 - TGTGCCAGCGGGGAAAGAGACTACGAGCAGTACTTC CASGERDYEQYF
TRBJ2-7 - 13 TRBV3-1 few TGTGCCAGCAGCCAAGCCACTACGGACAAGCAGTACTTC CASSQATTDKQYF
TRBJ1-5 - 15 TRBV6-1 many TGTGCCAGCAGTGAAGCGGCAGGGACCAATCAGCCCCAGCATTTT CASSEAAGTNQPQHF
TRBJ2-1 TRBD2 13 TRBV24-1 - TGTGCCACCAGTGATGGGGCGGGAGCTCGTTGGTTCTTC CATSDGAGARWFF
TRBJ1-5 - 13 TRBV7-9 many TGTGCCAGCAGCAAATCTTACAATCAGCCCCAGCATTTT CASSKSYNQPQHF
TRBJ2-1 - 12 TRBV12-3/TRBV12-4 - TGTGCCAGCATCGGAGCGGGCAATGAGCAGTTCTTC CASIGAGNEQFF
TRBJ2-3 - 14 TRBV6-2/TRBV6-3 - TGTGCCAGCAGTGGCCAAATCGGCACAGATACGCAGTATTTT CASSGQIGTDTQYF
TRBJ1-2 - 16 TRBV28 few TGTGCCAGCAGATCTCTCGGGGGCAAGGTTCCCTATGGCTACACCTTC CASRSLGGKVPYGYTF
TRBJ2-1 - 13 TRBV5-6 few TGTGCCAGCCAGGGAACTTCCTACAATGAGCAGTTCTTC CASQGTSYNEQFF
TRBJ2-1 TRBD2 16 TRBV6-1 many TGTGCCAGCGGAACTAGCGGGGAGGTACACATCGATGAGCAGTTCTTC CASGTSGEVHIDEQFF
TRBJ1-3 - 16 TRBV28 few TGTGCCAGCACTTATGGGGGGGTTTCTCTAGGAAACACCATATATTTT CASTYGGVSLGNTIYF
TRBJ2-5 - 15 TRBV4-2 - TGTGCCAGCAGCCAAGATGGGGCGGGGGCAGAGACCCAGCACTTC CASSQDGAGAETQHF
TRBJ1-2 TRBD1 16 TRBV7-9 many TGTGCCAGCGGTCCGGGACAGGGGGCCGGGGGTGCTGGCTACACCTTC CASGPGQGAGGAGYTF
TRBJ2-3 - 17 TRBV7-2 - TGTGCCAGCAGCTTTGCCCCGGGGTTTCTAAGCACAGATACGCAGTATTTT CASSFAPGFLSTDTQYF
TRBJ2-3 - 13 TRBV10-3 few TGTGCCATCGAACGGGGGGCCGGGGATACGCAGTATTTT CAIERGAGDTQYF
TRBJ2-1 TRBD2 16 TRBV7-2 many TGTGCCAGCAGCTCCCAAGGACTAGCGGGAGTGGGAGAGCAGTTCTTC CASSSQGLAGVGEQFF
TRBJ1-1 - 15 TRBV29-1 few TGCAGCGTTGGGGACCCACTCGGGATGCTCACTGAAGCTTTCTTT CSVGDPLGMLTEAFF
TRBJ2-5 TRBD2 16 TRBV20-1 few TGCAGTGCTAGTCCGTGGGGCGGGAGGCCCCAAGAGACCCAGTACTTC CSASPWGGRPQETQYF
TRBJ2-4 TRBD1 15 TRBV20-1 many TGCAGTGCTCCAACAACAGGGGGCCCCAAAAACATTCAGTACTTC CSAPTTGGPKNIQYF
TRBJ2-7 - 14 TRBV12-3/TRBV12-4 - TGTGCCAGCAGTTTAACCGAGGGGTGGGGAGAGCAGTACTTC CASSLTEGWGEQYF
TRBJ2-1 TRBD2 17 TRBV14 - TGTGCCAGCAGCCCCGGGGGACTAGCGGGAGGAAACAATGAGCAGTTCTTC CASSPGGLAGGNNEQFF
TRBJ2-7 TRBD2 17 TRBV2 many TGTGCCAGCAGTTCCGACTGGACTAGCGGGAGTTCCTACGAGCAGTACTTC CASSSDWTSGSSYEQYF
TRBJ2-7 - 14 TRBV12-3/TRBV12-4 many TGTGCCAGCAGCCCCCGGGGGGACATATACGAGCAGTACTTC CASSPRGDIYEQYF
TRBJ2-1 TRBD1 14 TRBV19 - TGTGCCAGTAGTGTCCGGGACAGTATTGTTGAGCAGTTCTTC CASSVRDSIVEQFF
TRBJ1-2 TRBD1 15 TRBV7-9 many TGCGCCAGCAGCTTGGCCGGGACAGCAAACTATGGCTACACCTTC CASSLAGTANYGYTF
TRBJ2-3 TRBD2 12 TRBV20-1 - TGCACCACTAGCGGGAGCACAGATACGCAGTATTTT CTTSGSTDTQYF
TRBJ1-1 TRBD1 15 TRBV29-1 - TGCAGCGTTGCCACAGGGGGCAGGGGAAACACTGAAGCTTTCTTT CSVATGGRGNTEAFF
TRBJ1-1 TRBD1 14 TRBV30 many TGTGCCTGGAGGAAACAGGGGAGGGACACTGAAGCTTTCTTT CAWRKQGRDTEAFF
TRBJ1-2 - 14 TRBV5-5 - TGTGCCAGCAGCCCTGTCACAGCCGACTATGGCTACACCTTC CASSPVTADYGYTF
TRBJ2-3 TRBD1 15 TRBV18 many TGTGCCAGCTCATCCCGACAGGGGCACACAGATACGCAGTATTTT CASSSRQGHTDTQYF
TRBJ2-7 - 15 TRBV12-3/TRBV12-4 many TGTGCCAGCAGTTTCGGGACAGCGGGTTTTTACGAGCAGTACTTC CASSFGTAGFYEQYF
TRBJ2-3 - 13 TRBV7-3 many TGTGCCAGCAGCTTAGCGGGCCCAGATACGCAGTATTTT CASSLAGPDTQYF
TRBJ2-2 - 13 TRBV7-2 few TGTGCCAGCAGCAGGTCTTACACCGGGGAGCTGTTTTTT CASSRSYTGELFF
TRBJ2-1 - 15 TRBV27 - TGTGCCAGCAGTTTAGCTCGACAGGTGTCCGGTGAGCAGTTCTTC CASSLARQVSGEQFF
TRBJ2-1 - 15 TRBV6-6 - TGTGCCAGCAGTTACCAGGCTAGCTCCTACAATGAGCAGTTCTTC CASSYQASSYNEQFF
TRBJ2-7 TRBD1 15 TRBV29-1 - TGCAGCGTTGACGGGGTAACAGGGGGCAAGTACGAGCAGTACTTC CSVDGVTGGKYEQYF
TRBJ2-2 - 17 TRBV12-3/TRBV12-4 few TGTGCCAGCAGTCCTCTGGTCGGGGGAGAGAACACCGGGGAGCTGTTTTTT CASSPLVGGENTGELFF
TRBJ2-3 - 15 TRBV20-1 - TGCAGTGTCCTCACGGCGGGAAGTAGCACAGATACGCAGTATTTT CSVLTAGSSTDTQYF
TRBJ2-7 - 13 TRBV10-3 few TGTGCCATCAGTGAGTCAAGGGACTACGAGCAGTACTTC CAISESRDYEQYF